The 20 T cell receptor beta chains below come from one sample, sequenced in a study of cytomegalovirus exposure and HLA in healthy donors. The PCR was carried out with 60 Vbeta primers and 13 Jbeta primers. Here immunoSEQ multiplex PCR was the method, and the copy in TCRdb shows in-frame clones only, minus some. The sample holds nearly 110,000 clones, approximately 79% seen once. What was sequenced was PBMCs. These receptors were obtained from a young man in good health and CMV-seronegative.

The CDR3 bases are TGTGCCAGCAGTGGTGAGCGGGGGGACGAGCAGTACTTC. This gives the protein CASSGERGDEQYF. This chain joins TRBV6-1 and TRBJ2-7; TRBD2 matches at 9 bases. Germline CDR1 and CDR2: MNHNS and SASEGT. V shed 4 bases, J shed 5 bases, and the junction held 3 bases outside the gene matches. CDR3 length: 13 residues.

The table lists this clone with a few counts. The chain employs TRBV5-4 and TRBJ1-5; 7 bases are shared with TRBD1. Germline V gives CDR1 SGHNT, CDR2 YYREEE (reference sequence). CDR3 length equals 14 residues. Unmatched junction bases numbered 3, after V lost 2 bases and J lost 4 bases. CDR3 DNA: TGTGCCAGCAGCTTACAGGGGTGGAATCAGCCCCAGCATTTT. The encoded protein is CASSLQGWNQPQHF.

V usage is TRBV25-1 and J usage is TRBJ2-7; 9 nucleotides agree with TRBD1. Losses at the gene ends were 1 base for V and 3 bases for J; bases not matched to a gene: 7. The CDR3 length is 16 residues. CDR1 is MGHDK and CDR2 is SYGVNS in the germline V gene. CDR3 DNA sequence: TGTGCCAGCAGTGAATTTGGACAGGGGATGAACTACGAGCAGTACTTC. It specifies CASSEFGQGMNYEQYF.

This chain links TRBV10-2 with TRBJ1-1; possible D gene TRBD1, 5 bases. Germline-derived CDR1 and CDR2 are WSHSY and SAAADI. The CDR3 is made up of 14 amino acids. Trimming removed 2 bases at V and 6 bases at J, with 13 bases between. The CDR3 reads CASSEGQGGPEAFF. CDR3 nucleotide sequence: TGCGCCAGCAGTGAGGGGCAGGGAGGCCCTGAAGCTTTCTTT.

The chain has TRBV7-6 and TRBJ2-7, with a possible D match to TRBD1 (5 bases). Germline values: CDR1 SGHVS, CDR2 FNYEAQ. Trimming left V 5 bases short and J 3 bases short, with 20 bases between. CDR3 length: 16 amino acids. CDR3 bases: TGTGCCAGCAGCGGACACCCGGGCAGGGTTAGCTACGAGCAGTACTTC. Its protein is CASSGHPGRVSYEQYF.

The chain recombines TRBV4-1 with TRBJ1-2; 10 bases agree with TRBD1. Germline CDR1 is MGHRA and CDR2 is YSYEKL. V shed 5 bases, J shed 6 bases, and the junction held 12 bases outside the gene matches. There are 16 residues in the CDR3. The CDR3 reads CASSSRGTGAGDGYTF. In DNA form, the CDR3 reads TGCGCCAGCAGCTCCCGCGGGACAGGGGCCGGGGATGGCTACACCTTC.

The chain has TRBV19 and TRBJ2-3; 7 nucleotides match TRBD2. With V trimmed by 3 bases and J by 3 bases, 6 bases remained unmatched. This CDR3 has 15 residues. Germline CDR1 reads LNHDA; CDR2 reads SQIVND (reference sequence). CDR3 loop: CASSIQRGATDTQYF. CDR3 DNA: TGTGCCAGTAGTATCCAGCGGGGTGCTACAGATACGCAGTATTTT.

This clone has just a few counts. CDR3 region: CASSEELGHSYEQYF. The CDR3, as DNA: TGTGCCAGCAGTGAAGAGTTGGGACATTCCTACGAGCAGTACTTC. The V call is TRBV2, the J call TRBJ2-7; a possible D gene is TRBD1 (6 bases). The CDR3 has 15 residues. The ends were cut back, 1 base at V and 1 base at J, with 11 bases in the middle. Germline V CDR1 and CDR2: SNHLY, FYNNEI.

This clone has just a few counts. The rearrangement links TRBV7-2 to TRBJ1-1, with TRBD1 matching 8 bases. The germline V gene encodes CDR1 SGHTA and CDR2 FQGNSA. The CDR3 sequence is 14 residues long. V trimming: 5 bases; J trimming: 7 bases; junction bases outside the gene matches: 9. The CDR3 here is CASSPTSGTGEAFF. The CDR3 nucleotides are TGTGCCAGCAGCCCCACGTCGGGGACAGGTGAAGCTTTCTTT.

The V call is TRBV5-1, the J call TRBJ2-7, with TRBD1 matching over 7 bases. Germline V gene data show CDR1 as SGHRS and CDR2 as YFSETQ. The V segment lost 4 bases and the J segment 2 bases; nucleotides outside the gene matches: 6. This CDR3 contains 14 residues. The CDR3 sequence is CASSPRGQPYEQYF. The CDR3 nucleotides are TGCGCCAGCAGCCCCAGGGGACAGCCCTACGAGCAGTACTTC.

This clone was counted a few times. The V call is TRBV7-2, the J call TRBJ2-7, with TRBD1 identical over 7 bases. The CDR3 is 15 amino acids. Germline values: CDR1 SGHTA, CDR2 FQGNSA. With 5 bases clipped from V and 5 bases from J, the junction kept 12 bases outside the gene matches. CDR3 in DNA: TGTGCCAGCAGCCCCTTGACGGGACAGTTCAACGAGCAGTACTTC. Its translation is CASSPLTGQFNEQYF.

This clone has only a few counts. DNA of the CDR3: TGTGCCAGCAGTGCCGGACTAGAGGCCGGGGAGCTGTTTTTT. Translated, it gives CASSAGLEAGELFF. The chain is built from TRBV6-1 and TRBJ2-2, with 7 bases aligning to TRBD2. The CDR3 length is 14 residues. J was trimmed by 6 bases and V by 4 bases; bases with no gene match: 5. Germline V gene lookup returns CDR1 MNHNS and CDR2 SASEGT.

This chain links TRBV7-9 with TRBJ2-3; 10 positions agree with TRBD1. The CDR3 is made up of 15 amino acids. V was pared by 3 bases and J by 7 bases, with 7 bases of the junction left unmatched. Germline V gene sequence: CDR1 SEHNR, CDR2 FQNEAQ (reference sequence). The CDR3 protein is CASSLKGQGWHTQYF. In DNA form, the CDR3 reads TGTGCCAGCAGCTTGAAGGGACAGGGGTGGCATACGCAGTATTTT.

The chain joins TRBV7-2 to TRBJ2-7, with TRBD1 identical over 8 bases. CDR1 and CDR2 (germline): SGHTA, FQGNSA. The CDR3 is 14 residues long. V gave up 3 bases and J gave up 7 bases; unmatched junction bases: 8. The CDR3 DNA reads TGTGCCAGCAGCTTCGGGCAGGGGGCAGGGGAGCAGTACTTC. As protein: CASSFGQGAGEQYF.

The CDR3 loop is CASWGTGKPGDTQYF. The CDR3 DNA is TGTGCCAGCTGGGGAACGGGGAAACCGGGAGATACGCAGTATTTT. The V call is TRBV9, the J call TRBJ2-3; possible D gene TRBD2, 5 bases. V was pared by 7 bases and J by 5 bases, with 20 bases between. The CDR3 contains 15 residues. The germline CDR1 and CDR2 sequences are SGDLS and YYNGEE.

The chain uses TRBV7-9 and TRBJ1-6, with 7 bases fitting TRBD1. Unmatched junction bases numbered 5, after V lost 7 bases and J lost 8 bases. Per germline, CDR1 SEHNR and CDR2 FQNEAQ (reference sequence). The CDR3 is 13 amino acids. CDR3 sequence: CASKGDSHSPLHF. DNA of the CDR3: TGTGCCAGCAAGGGGGACAGCCATTCACCCCTCCACTTT.

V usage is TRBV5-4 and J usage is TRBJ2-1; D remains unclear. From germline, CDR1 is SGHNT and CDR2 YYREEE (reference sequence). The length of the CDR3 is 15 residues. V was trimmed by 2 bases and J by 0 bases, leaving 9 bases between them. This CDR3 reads CASSFDGYSYNEQFF. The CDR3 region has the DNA TGTGCCAGCAGCTTTGACGGGTACTCCTACAATGAGCAGTTCTTC. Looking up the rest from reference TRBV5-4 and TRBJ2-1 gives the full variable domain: ETGVTQSPTHLIKTRGQQVTLRCSSQSGHNTVSWYQQALGQGPQFIFQYYREEENGRGNFPPRFSGLQFPNYSSELNVNALELDDSALYLCASSFDGYSYNEQFFGPGTRLTVL.

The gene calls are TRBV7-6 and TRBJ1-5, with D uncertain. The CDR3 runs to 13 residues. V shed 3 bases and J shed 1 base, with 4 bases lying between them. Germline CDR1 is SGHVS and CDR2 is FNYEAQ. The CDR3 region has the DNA TGTGCCAGCAGCTTCCGGAGCAATCAGCCCCAGCATTTT. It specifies CASSFRSNQPQHF.

CDR3 sequence: CASSLAGGTSGGSGETQYF. In DNA form, the CDR3 reads TGTGCCAGCAGCTTAGCAGGAGGGACTAGCGGGGGTTCGGGAGAGACCCAGTACTTC. V usage is TRBV7-9 and J usage is TRBJ2-5; 14 nucleotides line up with TRBD2. Germline V gene lookup returns CDR1 SEHNR and CDR2 FQNEAQ (reference sequence). The CDR3 extends over 19 amino acids. Trimming took 0 bases from V and 4 from J; bases not matched to a gene: 10.

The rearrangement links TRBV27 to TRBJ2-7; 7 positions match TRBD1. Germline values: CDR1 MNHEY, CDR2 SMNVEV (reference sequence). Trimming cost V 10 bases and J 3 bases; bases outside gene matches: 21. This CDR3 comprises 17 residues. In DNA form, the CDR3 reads TGTGCCAACCAACTCAGGGGCAGGGACAGATCAAACTACGAGCAGTACTTC. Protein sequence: CANQLRGRDRSNYEQYF.